This T cell receptor (beta chain) appears in the sequencing data of a study of cytotoxic CD8 clonotypes in ibrutinib-treated CLL. Study-level background: Patients: roughly ten relapsed/refractory, some 15 treatment-naive, under 18 IGHV unmutated.

Sequencing used immunoSEQ multiplex PCR; TCRdb keeps in-frame clones, though not all of them. The sample lists some 100,000 clones, under 70% occurring once. This clone was counted once. The CDR3 sequence is 10 residues long. With 5 bases removed from V and 10 bases from J, the gap between germline ends came to 11 bases. The germline gives CDR1 SQVTM, CDR2 ANQGSEA. The clonotype comes from a human donor with chronic lymphocytic leukemia. Sequencing used PBMCs, obtained after 24 months of ibrutinib treatment. The J gene is TRBJ1-1, the V gene TRBV29-1; tentatively, D is TRBD1 (6 bases). The CDR3 loop is CSVPGTIAFF. For the CDR3, the DNA is TGCAGCGTTCCCGGGACAATAGCTTTCTTT.